This T cell receptor (beta chain) originates from a study of T cell changes during pregnancy in multiple sclerosis. Some clones are missing from TCRdb's copy, which holds only in-frame ones; the method was immunoSEQ multiplex PCR. The repertoire holds more than 40,000 clones, with almost 95% as singletons. Trimming cost V 0 bases and J 5 bases, with 10 bases left between them. This CDR3 region has 14 residues. CDR1 LGHNA and CDR2 YNFKEQ come from the germline V gene. V gene TRBV4-2 combines with J gene TRBJ1-1; no clear D gene. The sequence was collected from a female donor with multiple sclerosis, enrolled in a pregnancy study. Here the sequenced sample was CD8+ T cells from peripheral blood mononuclear cells, taken in the first trimester of pregnancy. Written as DNA, the CDR3 is TGTGCCAGCAGCCAAGATCGGGAAGGGACTGAAGCTTTCTTT. It encodes CASSQDREGTEAFF.